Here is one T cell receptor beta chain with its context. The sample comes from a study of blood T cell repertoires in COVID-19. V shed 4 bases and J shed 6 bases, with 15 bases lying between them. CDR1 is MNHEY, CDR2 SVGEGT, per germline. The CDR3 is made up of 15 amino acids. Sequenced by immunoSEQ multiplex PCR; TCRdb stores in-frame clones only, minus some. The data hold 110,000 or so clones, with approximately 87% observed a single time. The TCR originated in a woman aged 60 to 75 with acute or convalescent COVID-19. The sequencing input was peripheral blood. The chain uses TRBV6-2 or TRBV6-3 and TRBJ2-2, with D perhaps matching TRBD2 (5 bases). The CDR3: CASSSRSPGAGELFF. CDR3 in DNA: TGTGCCAGCAGTTCTCGCTCGCCCGGGGCCGGGGAGCTGTTTTTT.